These 32 T cell receptor beta chains were sequenced from one sample in a study of T cell clonality in common variable immunodeficiency. Study-level points and caveats: In common variable immunodeficiency, TCR beta chains reportedly carried fewer deletions and N-nucleotide insertions.

Sequencing used immunoSEQ multiplex PCR; TCRdb keeps in-frame clones, though not all of them. The sample yields around 30,000 clones, without any singletons. Antigen specificity for these receptors is unknown. The specimen was peripheral blood mononuclear cells. Source of these receptors: a human donor with common variable immunodeficiency.

This clone was recorded many times. The CDR3 goes on 3 residues after the read ends, and that part is filled in from the germline J gene. The chain uses TRBV30 and TRBJ2-1, with D perhaps TRBD2 (6 bases). Trimming cost V 1 base and J 3 bases, with 13 bases left between them. The CDR3 runs 15 residues. Germline V gives CDR1 GTSNPN, CDR2 SVGIG (reference sequence). The CDR3 sequence: CAWSAFGDFYNEQFF. The covered CDR3 bases are TGTGCCTGGAGTGCCTTTGGGGACTTCTACAATGAG.

This clone was detected many times. The CDR3 goes on 3 residues after the read ends, and that part is filled in from the germline J gene. The rearrangement links TRBV14 to TRBJ2-7; 7 positions agree with TRBD2. Germline lookup yields CDR1 SGHDN and CDR2 FVKESK. V lost 1 base and J lost 4; bases outside the gene matches: 10. CDR3 length equals 16 residues. The CDR3 region is CASSQVLRGSGYEQYF. The CDR3 DNA, read in part, is TGTGCCAGCAGCCAAGTTCTGCGGGGGAGCGGGTACGAG. Variable domain in full (rest from reference TRBV14 and TRBJ2-7): EAGVTQFPSHSVIEKGQTVTLRCDPISGHDNLYWYRRVMGKEIKFLLHFVKESKQDESGMPNNRFLAERTGGTYSTLKVQPAELEDSGVYFCASSQVLRGSGYEQYFGPGTRLTVT.

There are many counts of this clone. The sequence runs out 3 residues before the end of the CDR3; the remainder is reconstructed from the germline J gene. The V gene is TRBV19, the J gene TRBJ1-2, with D perhaps TRBD1 (5 bases). The CDR3 runs to 14 residues. Between the trimmed V and J ends, which lost 7 bases and 5 bases, there was a span of 17 bases. Per germline, CDR1 LNHDA and CDR2 SQIVND (reference sequence). The sequenced part of the CDR3 DNA is TGTGCCAGTACCAATACCGGGGGGAGGTATGGC. It yields the protein CASTNTGGRYG. The complete CDR3 sequence is CASTNTGGRYGYTF.

This clone has a count of ten or more. The observed sequence ends 3 residues before the CDR3 terminus, with the missing tail filled in from the germline J gene. This same CDR3 is encoded by further DNA sequences in the sample. This sequence joins TRBV19 and TRBJ1-1, with a weak D call TRBD1 (5 bases). Trimming removed 3 bases from V and 7 bases from J, with 18 bases in between. The germline gives CDR1 LNHDA, CDR2 SQIVND (reference sequence). The CDR3 runs to 15 residues. The CDR3 reads CASSIRRGIRDEAFF. CDR3 DNA, as far as it was read: TGTGCCAGTAGTATTCGGCGGGGGATCAGAGATGAA.

There are many counts of this clone. Sequencing ends 3 residues short of the CDR3 end; the germline J gene provides the rest. The chain is built from TRBV18 and TRBJ2-1; TRBD2 matches 9 bases. The V gene's germline CDR1 is KGHSH and CDR2 LQKENI. The CDR3 is made up of 15 amino acids. Trimming cost V 5 bases and J 8 bases; bases outside gene matches: 10. The CDR3 bases that were read are TGTGCCAGCTCAGCAGGGACTAGCTATGGCGATGAG. This translates into CASSAGTSYGDE. In full, the CDR3 reads CASSAGTSYGDEQFF.

This clone was counted between two and nine times. The CDR3 extends 3 residues past the end of the read, so its final part is completed from the germline J gene. The rearrangement links TRBV7-9 to TRBJ1-4, with D tentatively TRBD1 (5 bases). The CDR3 covers 15 residues. The germline gives CDR1 SEHNR, CDR2 FQNEAQ (reference sequence). Trimming stripped 2 bases from V and 3 bases from J, with 10 bases between. The CDR3: CASSLQGNPNEKLFF. The DNA read from the CDR3 is TGTGCCAGCAGCTTACAGGGTAACCCTAATGAAAAA.

This clone appeared many times. The CDR3 end lies 3 residues beyond the end of the read and is filled in from the germline J gene. The V gene is TRBV30, the J gene TRBJ2-5, with TRBD2 matching 11 bases. V gave up 5 bases and J gave up 2 bases; unmatched junction bases: 7. CDR3 length equals 15 residues. CDR1 is GTSNPN, CDR2 SVGIG, per germline (reference sequence). CDR3 protein: CAWGGTSGEQETQYF. CDR3 bases read: TGTGCCTGGGGCGGGACTAGCGGAGAACAAGAGACC.

Many counts were recorded for this clone. The read falls 3 residues short of the CDR3 end, and the missing part is taken from the germline J gene. The chain joins TRBV2 to TRBJ1-4; 7 bases align to TRBD1. The ends lost 2 bases at V and 5 bases at J; junction bases unmatched: 5. The CDR3 length is 15 residues. CDR1 is SNHLY, CDR2 FYNNEI, per germline. The DNA read from the CDR3 is TGTGCCAGCAGTGAACAGGGGGTAGGGAATGAAAAA. It encodes CASSEQGVGNEK. The whole CDR3 protein is CASSEQGVGNEKLFF.

This clone has ten or more counts. The read ends 3 residues early relative to the CDR3; the germline J gene fills the gap. This rearrangement joins TRBV20-1 to TRBJ2-4; 8 nucleotides agree with TRBD2. Germline V gene data show CDR1 as DFQATT and CDR2 as SNEGSKA (reference sequence). The CDR3 totals 14 residues. V lost 4 bases to trimming and J lost 8 bases; unmatched junction nucleotides: 10. Incomplete CDR3 DNA: TGCAGTGCTAACCGGGGGGGGCCCGGGGACATT. This sequence encodes CSANRGGPGDI. The whole CDR3 sequence reads CSANRGGPGDIQYF.

On this clone: The read halts 3 residues ahead of the CDR3 end, with the missing end drawn from the germline J gene. This chain uses TRBV18 with TRBJ1-1, with D possibly TRBD1 on 6 matching bases. CDR1 and CDR2 from the germline V gene are KGHSH and LQKENI. The CDR3 length is 16 residues. The ends were cut back, 0 bases at V and 0 bases at J, with 11 bases in the middle. The CDR3 sequence is CASSPPSGALNTEAFF. The CDR3 bases that were read are TGTGCCAGCTCACCACCTTCAGGGGCCTTGAACACTGAA.

This clone appeared a few times. The sequenced fragment ends 3 residues before the CDR3 boundary, so the rest is inferred from the germline J gene. The rearrangement uses TRBV18 and TRBJ1-2, with TRBD1 matching 7 bases. Germline loops: CDR1 KGHSH, CDR2 LQKENI. This CDR3 comprises 14 residues. V lost 3 bases to trimming and J lost 4 bases; unmatched junction nucleotides: 5. CDR3 DNA (partial): TGTGCCAGCTCACCCACAGGGGACCTCTATGGC. This codes for CASSPTGDLYG. The whole CDR3 protein is CASSPTGDLYGYTF.

In regard to this clone: The read halts 3 residues ahead of the CDR3 end, with the missing end drawn from the germline J gene. The rearrangement links TRBV7-6 to TRBJ1-6, with no clear D. CDR3 length: 15 residues. V was clipped by 1 base and J by 7 bases, with 11 bases between them. Germline V gene lookup returns CDR1 SGHVS and CDR2 FNYEAQ. The CDR3: CASSLDSQTNSPLHF. The part of the CDR3 DNA that was read is TGTGCCAGCAGCTTAGACAGCCAGACCAATTCACCC. The whole variable domain, remainder taken from reference TRBV7-6 and TRBJ1-6, is GAGVSQSPRYKVTKRGQDVALRCDPISGHVSLYWYRQALGQGPEFLTYFNYEAQQDKSGLPNDRFSAERPEGSISTLTIQRTEQRDSAMYRCASSLDSQTNSPLHFGNGTRLTVT.

This clone was found many times. The read terminates 3 residues ahead of where the CDR3 ends, so the germline J gene completes it. V gene TRBV5-6 combines with J gene TRBJ1-1; 7 bases are a match to TRBD1. Germline values: CDR1 SGHDT, CDR2 YYEEEE. The CDR3 covers 15 residues. The ends lost 1 base at V and 1 base at J; junction bases unmatched: 4. The CDR3 bases that were read are TGTGCCAGCAGCTTGTACGGGACAGCGAACACTGAA. It yields the protein CASSLYGTANTE. The CDR3 in full is CASSLYGTANTEAFF.

This clone was seen at least ten times. From the germline J gene comes the end of the CDR3, since the read stops 3 residues before it. V and J are TRBV2 and TRBJ2-7, with 8 nucleotides matching TRBD1. Germline CDR1 SNHLY, CDR2 FYNNEI. The CDR3 runs to 14 residues. Trimming removed 3 bases from V and 3 bases from J; junction bases left unmatched: 4. The CDR3 DNA, read in part, is TGTGCCAGCAGTGAGACAGGGGACTTCTACGAG. Its protein product is CASSETGDFYE. The complete CDR3 protein is CASSETGDFYEQYF.

This clone was observed a handful of times. The read is 3 residues too short to cover the CDR3 end, so that end is filled in from the germline J gene. This chain joins TRBV7-9 and TRBJ2-2; no definite D call. Per the germline V gene, CDR1 is SEHNR and CDR2 is FQNEAQ (reference sequence). The CDR3 sequence is 15 residues long. Between the trimmed V and J ends, which lost 0 bases and 0 bases, there was a span of 5 bases. CDR3 loop: CASSLAFSNTGELFF. Incomplete CDR3 DNA: TGTGCCAGCAGCTTAGCGTTCTCGAACACCGGGGAG.

Points on this clone: The observed sequence ends 3 residues before the CDR3 terminus, with the missing tail filled in from the germline J gene. This chain connects TRBV18 to TRBJ1-2; 7 nucleotides match TRBD1. Germline CDR1 is KGHSH and CDR2 is LQKENI. Losses at the gene ends were 8 bases for V and 6 bases for J; bases not matched to a gene: 9. The CDR3 consists of 13 residues. Incomplete CDR3 DNA: TGTGCCAGCGCGTTAGACAGGGATCATGGC. It is translated as CASALDRDHG. The entire CDR3 reads CASALDRDHGYTF.

This clone has a handful of counts. The sequenced CDR3 bases are TGTGCCAGCAGTAGTAGCGGGGGGGCTACG. Translating it yields CASSSSGGAT. In full, the CDR3 is CASSSSGGATQYF. The chain uses TRBV7-8 and TRBJ2-3; TRBD2 aligns across 11 bases. Read sequence stops 3 residues before the CDR3 end, and the germline J gene provides the missing end. V dropped 6 bases and J dropped 8; count of bases not matched to a gene: 4. CDR1 and CDR2 (germline): SGHVS, FQNEAQ. The CDR3 runs 13 residues.

This clone was observed a handful of times. The read comes to an end 3 residues before the CDR3 does, leaving the germline J gene to fill in the end. This sequence joins TRBV19 and TRBJ1-5, with a tentative D call TRBD1 (6 bases). Per germline, CDR1 LNHDA and CDR2 SQIVND (reference sequence). The V end lost 7 bases, the J end lost 5 bases, and 18 bases lay between the germline ends. The CDR3 covers 15 residues. CDR3 amino acids: CASKVKGGGHQPQHF. CDR3 bases read: TGTGCCAGTAAAGTAAAGGGGGGGGGACATCAGCCC. Full variable domain (remainder filled in from reference TRBV19 and TRBJ1-5): DGGITQSPKYLFRKEGQNVTLSCEQNLNHDAMYWYRQDPGQGLRLIYYSQIVNDFQKGDIAEGYSVSREKKESFPLTVTSAQKNPTAFYLCASKVKGGGHQPQHFGDGTRLSIL.

A remark on this clone: The CDR3 end lies 3 residues beyond the end of the read and is filled in from the germline J gene. The sample holds other DNA sequences that translate to the same CDR3. V usage is TRBV6-1 and J usage is TRBJ2-7; a possible D gene is TRBD2 (6 bases). Germline V CDR1 and CDR2: MNHNS, SASEGT. This CDR3 region has 15 residues. Trimming took 2 bases from V and 4 from J, leaving 15 bases between them. The CDR3 bases that were read are TGTGCCAGCAGTGAAAGAGGACTATCAAATTACGAG. Translating it yields CASSERGLSNYE. The entire CDR3 protein reads CASSERGLSNYEQYF.

This clone turned up a few times. The read ends 3 residues early relative to the CDR3; the germline J gene fills the gap. The gene calls are TRBV7-9 and TRBJ2-1; 8 nucleotides line up with TRBD1. Unmatched junction bases numbered 5, after V lost 5 bases and J lost 2 bases. CDR3 length: 15 amino acids. The germline V gene has CDR1 SEHNR and CDR2 FQNEAQ (reference sequence). The sequenced part of the CDR3 DNA is TGTGCCAGCAGCCCCGGGACAGGCCCCTACAATGAG. Translated, it gives CASSPGTGPYNE. The full CDR3 is CASSPGTGPYNEQFF.

As concerns this clone: The sequence runs out 3 residues before the end of the CDR3; the remainder is reconstructed from the germline J gene. This chain links TRBV5-1 with TRBJ2-3, with unresolved D. The V and J ends lost 3 bases and 6 bases respectively, with 8 bases between them. This CDR3 spans 12 amino acids. Germline V gene data show CDR1 as SGHRS and CDR2 as YFSETQ. CDR3 DNA (partial): TGCGCCAGCAGCTCCACATCCGATACG. Its protein product is CASSSTSDT. In full, the CDR3 is CASSSTSDTQYF.

Worth noting for this clone: The CDR3 end is not reached by the read, which stops 3 residues before it; the germline J gene fills it in. V usage is TRBV2 and J usage is TRBJ1-5; 7 bases agree with TRBD1. The V gene end was trimmed by 6 bases and the J gene end by 0 bases; junction bases not matched to a gene: 2. Per the germline V gene, CDR1 is SNHLY and CDR2 is FYNNEI. This CDR3 comprises 14 residues. Partial CDR3 DNA: TGTGCCAGCAGGACAGGGTATAGCAATCAGCCC. Translated: CASRTGYSNQP. The complete CDR3 protein is CASRTGYSNQPQHF.

This clone was counted at least ten times. The CDR3 end lies 3 residues beyond the end of the read and is filled in from the germline J gene. The rearrangement joins TRBV14 to TRBJ1-1; D is perhaps TRBD1 (5 bases). The V gene's germline CDR1 is SGHDN and CDR2 FVKESK. V lost 2 bases and J 5 bases, leaving 12 bases between the germline ends. The length of the CDR3 is 14 residues. The covered CDR3 bases are TGTGCCAGCAGCCAAAAGCAGGGTAGAACTGAA. The encoded protein is CASSQKQGRTE. The full CDR3 protein is CASSQKQGRTEAFF.

This clone was seen a few times. The read ends 3 residues before the CDR3 terminus; that terminus is restored from the germline J gene. This chain links TRBV7-8 with TRBJ2-7; 10 positions match TRBD1. V was clipped by 5 bases and J by 4 bases; unmatched bases: 11. The CDR3 is 16 residues long. Germline V gene data show CDR1 as SGHVS and CDR2 as FQNEAQ. The CDR3 here is CASSAPRQGAYYEQYF. The sequenced CDR3 bases are TGTGCCAGCAGCGCTCCTCGACAGGGGGCTTATTACGAG.

This clone was observed at least ten times. Read sequence stops 3 residues before the CDR3 end, and the germline J gene provides the missing end. V usage is TRBV19 and J usage is TRBJ1-1; D perhaps matches TRBD1 (5 bases). The CDR3 spans 17 residues. Germline V CDR1 and CDR2: LNHDA, SQIVND (reference sequence). The V end was cut by 6 bases, the J end by 5 bases, with 25 bases between. CDR3 amino acids: CASRRHTGTTRRTEAFF. Incomplete CDR3 DNA: TGTGCCAGTAGACGCCACACCGGGACTACCCGACGGACTGAA. Supplemented by reference TRBV19 and TRBJ1-1, the full variable domain reads DGGITQSPKYLFRKEGQNVTLSCEQNLNHDAMYWYRQDPGQGLRLIYYSQIVNDFQKGDIAEGYSVSREKKESFPLTVTSAQKNPTAFYLCASRRHTGTTRRTEAFFGQGTRLTVV.

This clone was counted a few times. The read falls 3 residues short of the CDR3 end, and the missing part is taken from the germline J gene. This chain uses TRBV7-8 with TRBJ1-2; possibly TRBD1 for D (6 bases). Looked up from germline, CDR1 is SGHVS and CDR2 is FQNEAQ. This CDR3 contains 13 residues. The CDR3 DNA, read in part, is TGTGCCAGCAGCGAGTACAGGGTGCGGGGC. It translates to CASSEYRVRG. The whole CDR3 is CASSEYRVRGYTF.

The sequenced CDR3 bases are TGTGCCAGCAGCTTAGCGGGGGATTTCTACGAG. This codes for CASSLAGDFYE. The full CDR3 protein is CASSLAGDFYEQYF. The V call is TRBV11-2, the J call TRBJ2-7; tentatively, D is TRBD2 (6 bases). The CDR3 end lies 3 residues beyond the end of the read and is filled in from the germline J gene. The V end lost 1 base, the J end lost 3 bases, and 10 bases lay between the germline ends. Germline CDR1 SGHAT, CDR2 FQNNGV. The CDR3 consists of 14 residues.

In this sample, this clone turned up many times. The CDR3 end falls 3 residues outside the read, so it is completed with the germline J gene. The V gene is TRBV5-4, the J gene TRBJ2-2, with 9 nucleotides matching TRBD1. There are 15 residues in the CDR3. Trimming at V came to 3 bases and at J to 5 bases, leaving 5 bases not matched to a gene. The germline V gene has CDR1 SGHNT and CDR2 YYREEE (reference sequence). The CDR3 bases that were read are TGTGCCAGCAGCTCCGGGACAGGGAGTACCGGGGAG. It encodes CASSSGTGSTGE. The full CDR3 sequence reads CASSSGTGSTGELFF.

This clone was recorded a few times. The read finishes 3 residues shy of the CDR3 end, and the germline J gene is used to complete it. The chain links TRBV7-8 to TRBJ1-2; 9 nucleotides match TRBD1. CDR1 and CDR2 from the germline V gene are SGHVS and FQNEAQ. The CDR3 covers 12 residues. The chain's CDR3 is CASSPGQGGYTF. Partial CDR3 DNA: TGTGCCAGCAGCCCGGGACAGGGAGGC.

In this sample, this clone turned up a few times. One end of the junction is discordant with germline, which a read error may explain. The read comes to an end 3 residues before the CDR3 does, leaving the germline J gene to fill in the end. This sample also contains other DNA sequences that code for the same CDR3. The chain uses TRBV19 and TRBJ1-1; perhaps TRBD1 as D (6 bases). Germline V gives CDR1 LNHDA, CDR2 SQIVND (reference sequence). This CDR3 has 13 residues. This chain's CDR3 is CATTRGLNTEAFF. Partial CDR3 DNA: TGTGCCACTACAAGGGGGTTGAACACAGAA.

Turning to this clone: The read comes to an end 3 residues before the CDR3 does, leaving the germline J gene to fill in the end. This chain connects TRBV6-2 or TRBV6-3 to TRBJ2-2; 8 bases match TRBD2. The germline gives CDR1 MNHEY, CDR2 SVGEGT. Trimming cost V 2 bases and J 0 bases; bases outside gene matches: 5. CDR3 length: 17 amino acids. The CDR3 reads CASSYVLAGANTGELFF. The sequenced part of the CDR3 DNA is TGTGCCAGCAGTTACGTGCTAGCGGGCGCGAACACCGGGGAG.

Only a few counts were recorded for this clone. The read stops 3 residues short of the end of the CDR3; the missing end is completed from the germline J gene. The J gene is TRBJ2-3, the V gene TRBV6-1, with TRBD1 matching 11 bases. The CDR3 length is 16 residues. The V gene end was trimmed by 1 base and the J gene end by 3 bases; junction bases not matched to a gene: 3. Germline V CDR1 and CDR2: MNHNS, SASEGT. Incomplete CDR3 DNA: TGTGCCAGCAGTGAAGGGACAGGGGGCCTGACAGATACG. It codes for CASSEGTGGLTDT. Given in full, the CDR3 is CASSEGTGGLTDTQYF.